This T cell receptor beta chain was sequenced for a study of liver allograft versus peripheral blood T cells. Across the whole study: Recipients' peripheral blood T cell receptor repertoires were compared with those in transplanted livers.

Germline loops: CDR1 LNHDA, CDR2 SQIVND (reference sequence). The CDR3 runs 12 residues. V was clipped by 5 bases and J by 6 bases, with 11 bases between them. Each CDR3 protein is one row after TCRdb ran MiXCR on the reads. This table has about 12,000 distinct CDR3 sequences, under 30% appearing once. The rearrangement links TRBV19 to TRBJ2-7; D perhaps matches TRBD2 (5 bases). This clonotype was obtained from a human patient who had a liver transplant. T cells may partly derive from the graft donor. The CDR3 loop reads CASSGGGSEQYF. CDR3 nucleotides: TGTGCCAGTAGTGGCGGAGGCTCCGAGCAGTACTTC.